The present T cell receptor (beta chain) was sequenced within a study of blood T cell repertoires in COVID-19. Study-wide context: Sources were T cells, B-cell-depleted T cells, or PBMCs; the material itself was cDNA or gDNA.

From germline, CDR1 is SGHTS and CDR2 YDEGEE. The CDR3 is 15 residues long. V shed 4 bases and J 4 bases; nucleotides not matched to a gene: 10. As originally analysed: Reference gene primer amplification gave nucleated cell count estimates. Clones were read by immunoSEQ multiplex PCR, and TCRdb kept only the in-frame ones, dropping some. The DNA gave D and trimming, while V, J and clone size come from that table. The table includes about 150,000 clones, 87% detected once. The receptor was isolated from a man older than 75 with acute or convalescent COVID-19. Sequencing input: peripheral blood. The chain couples TRBV5-8 to TRBJ1-2; 7 bases match TRBD1. The CDR3 DNA is TGTGCCAGCAGCCCCCGGGACAGAAGTCTCTATGGCTACACCTTC. It codes for CASSPRDRSLYGYTF.